This T cell receptor (beta chain) was sequenced in a study of T cell responses to AZD1222 COVID-19 vaccine. Whole-study context: Analysis merged second doses at about 4 or about 12 weeks.

With respect to this clone: Its antigen is as yet unknown.

Regarding the study as a whole: Once two AZD1222 doses were given, Spike-specific TCR breadth and depth went up. Only after the peak T cell response were repertoires sampled.

The J segment lost 4 bases and the V segment lost 3 bases, leaving 5 bases of the junction unmatched. The CDR3 is 14 amino acids. Germline V gene sequence: CDR1 SGDLS, CDR2 YYNGEE. The repertoire was sequenced with immunoSEQ multiplex PCR; TCRdb's copy has only in-frame clones and lacks some. In the table there are about 120,000 clones, around 90% of which are singletons. The chain carries TRBV9 and TRBJ1-1; 8 nucleotides line up with TRBD1. The receptor was isolated from an adult in good health. This material consisted of peripheral blood, taken on day 0 of AZD1222 vaccination. The CDR3 loop is CASSGPRGLTEAFF. CDR3 nucleotide sequence: TGTGCCAGCAGCGGACCCAGGGGGCTCACTGAAGCTTTCTTT.